This TCR beta chain was identified during a study of T-cell reconstitution after alpha-beta-depleted transplantation in children. Whole-study findings and limits: Recipient T cells and thymic progenitors that survived gave rise to the high TCRbeta diversity observed at day 60 in some patients. About two months after transplant, alpha-beta T cells reportedly came from several hundred expanded graft clones. Newly produced T cells mostly accounted for T-cell counts and diversity one year post-transplant.

As it was prepared, the TCRbeta library received unique molecular identifiers. TCRdb ran MiXCR on the PCR reads and lists one entry per CDR3 protein. The top ten hold 14% of the sample, which has about 600,000 distinct CDR3 sequences, approximately 22% seen once. The CDR3 is 15 amino acids. V lost 1 base and J lost 4; bases outside the gene matches: 7. Germline CDR1 DFQATT, CDR2 SNEGSKA (reference sequence). In its sample, this clonotype was seen a few times. Its antigen is unknown. The sample consisted of PBMCs, mostly from graft donor cells, taken 360 days after TCRalphabeta/CD19-depleted stem cell transplant. The chain couples TRBV20-1 to TRBJ2-1; 7 nucleotides agree with TRBD2. The clonotype comes from a boy in the first two years of life who had a stem cell transplant for acute myeloid leukemia, so the T cells may come from the graft donor. The CDR3 region has the DNA TGCAGTGCTAGAGTGGTACAGCGGGGTTACAATGAGCAGTTCTTC. This sequence encodes CSARVVQRGYNEQFF.